In this sample, the clone carrying this T cell receptor beta chain turned up a few times. Antigen specificity is unknown. The CDR3 totals 13 residues. With 4 bases clipped from V and 3 bases from J, the junction kept 1 base outside the gene matches. Germline loops: CDR1 SQVTM, CDR2 ANQGSEA. Combining a sample-barcoded 5' primer with a J-beta primer mix, a second PCR ran for about 7 to 11 cycles. TCRdb reprocessed the 5' RACE reads with MiXCR, giving one entry per CDR3 protein. The table has 660,000 or so distinct CDR3 sequences, roughly three fifths seen once. This sample is drawn from a study of blood T cells in healthy people across ages. Study-level points and caveats: As age increased, TCR beta diversity per million T cells fell in a roughly linear fashion.

The receptor's source is a man in his 60s in good health. V is TRBV29-1 and J is TRBJ1-2; TRBD1 aligns across 11 bases. The sample taken for sequencing was blood. The CDR3 bases are TGCAGCGTTGTGGGACAGGGGGACTATGGCTACACCTTC. This gives the protein CSVVGQGDYGYTF.